A single sample is the source of the 5 T cell receptor beta chains below, sequenced in a study of CD8+CD57+ T cells in acquired aplastic anemia. Study observations and caveats: Total CD4+ and CD8+ pools in patients were more diverse than the CD8+CD57+ cells of those patients.

The antigens these receptors bind are not known. Researchers used genomic DNA as the template to profile TCR beta VDJ and CDR3. TCRdb recomputed calls from the reads with MiXCR, one row per CDR3 protein. The table has almost 20,000 distinct CDR3 sequences, 30% to 50% seen once. Patients picked for sequencing had shown CD8+CD57+ cell expansion detected by flow cytometry. Material for sequencing was CD8+CD57+ T cells sorted from PBMCs. Sample subset: bead-enriched CD8+CD57+ effector memory T cells from SAA patients. Receptors were obtained from a human donor with aplastic anemia.

Written as DNA, the CDR3 is TGCAGTGCTAGTTCGGGGACAGGGAAAAGCAATCAGCCCCAGCATTTT. This translates into CSASSGTGKSNQPQHF. The V call is TRBV20-1, the J call TRBJ1-5, with 9 bases that match TRBD1. This CDR3 is built from 16 residues. Unmatched junction bases numbered 7, after V lost 3 bases and J lost 1 base. In germline, CDR1 is DFQATT, CDR2 SNEGSKA (reference sequence).

This chain uses TRBV2 with TRBJ2-3; 7 nucleotides line up with TRBD1. The CDR3 is 16 residues long. Germline CDR1 SNHLY, CDR2 FYNNEI. Trimming took 2 bases from V and 0 from J; bases not matched to a gene: 5. The CDR3 is CASSESRGRSTDTQYF. The CDR3 nucleotides read TGTGCCAGCAGTGAATCGAGGGGGCGCAGCACAGATACGCAGTATTTT.

This chain joins TRBV5-1 and TRBJ2-7; D is perhaps TRBD1 or TRBD2 (5 bases each). This CDR3 contains 15 residues. Germline CDR1 reads SGHRS; CDR2 reads YFSETQ. V was cut by 4 bases and J by 5 bases, with 19 bases left in between. The CDR3 protein is CASSQLPGPSNEQYF. DNA of the CDR3: TGCGCCAGCAGCCAGCTACCGGGACCATCCAACGAGCAGTACTTC.

Concerning this clonotype itself: One end of the junction fails to match germline, which may point to a read error. This chain links TRBV6-2 or TRBV6-3 with TRBJ1-6; D may be TRBD1 (6 bases). Germline V lookup: CDR1 MNHEY, CDR2 SVGEGT. The CDR3 has 15 amino acids. The CDR3 here is CASIYGSGESSPLHF. The DNA for the CDR3 is TGTGCCAGCATTTACGGTTCAGGGGAAAGCTCACCCCTCCACTTT.

With respect to this clonotype: The CDR3 ends on some other residue instead of the conserved phenylalanine or tryptophan, so this is likely a read error. V is TRBV7-6 and J is TRBJ2-1, with a tentative D call TRBD2 (7 bases). This CDR3 spans 15 amino acids. Germline CDR1 SGHVS, CDR2 FNYEAQ. V was cut by 1 base and J by 4 bases, with 11 bases left in between. CDR3 DNA sequence: TGTGCCAGCAGCTTAGAAGCGGGACATTACAATGAGCAGTTCCTC. Its translation: CASSLEAGHYNEQFL.